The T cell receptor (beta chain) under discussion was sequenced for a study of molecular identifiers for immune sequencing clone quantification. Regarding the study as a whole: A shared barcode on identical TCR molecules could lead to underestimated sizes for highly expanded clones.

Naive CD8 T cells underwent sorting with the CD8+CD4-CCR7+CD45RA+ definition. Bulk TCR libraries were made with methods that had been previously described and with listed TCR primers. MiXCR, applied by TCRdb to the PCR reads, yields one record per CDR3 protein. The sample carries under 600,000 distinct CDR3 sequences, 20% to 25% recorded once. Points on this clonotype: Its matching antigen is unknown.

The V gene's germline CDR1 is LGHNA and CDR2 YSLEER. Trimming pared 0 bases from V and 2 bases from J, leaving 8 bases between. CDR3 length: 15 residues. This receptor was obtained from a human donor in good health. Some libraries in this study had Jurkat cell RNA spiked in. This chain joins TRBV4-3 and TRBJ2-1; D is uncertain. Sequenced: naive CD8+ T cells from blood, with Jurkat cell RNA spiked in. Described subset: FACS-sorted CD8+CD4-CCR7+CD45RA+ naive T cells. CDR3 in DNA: TGCGCCAGCAGCCAAGATTGGGGAACCTACAATGAGCAGTTCTTC. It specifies CASSQDWGTYNEQFF.